The source of this T cell receptor (beta chain) is a study of T-cell memory formation after mild COVID-19. This clonotype turned up a few times. MiXCR was run by TCRdb on the 5' RACE reads, yielding one entry per CDR3 protein. Of roughly 250,000 distinct CDR3 sequences listed, 16% are singletons. Looked up from germline, CDR1 is DFQATT and CDR2 is SNEGSKA (reference sequence). CDR3 length: 17 amino acids. Deletions cut 3 bases from V and 6 bases from J, with 23 bases between. Specimen: PBMCs or a T cell subset sorted from them (not recorded which). The TCR was taken from a man between 18 and 29 years old who had mild COVID-19 (a few samples of this study predate the infection). Cell type and time point are not known. V and J are TRBV20-1 and TRBJ2-2; tentatively, D is TRBD1 (5 bases). CDR3 amino acids: CSASLPLTAQGAGELFF. CDR3 bases: TGCAGTGCTAGCTTACCCCTGACAGCACAAGGGGCCGGGGAGCTGTTTTTT.